Presented here are 2 T cell receptor beta chains from one specimen sequenced in a study of identical twins. TCRdb reprocessed the 5' RACE reads via MiXCR and lists one record per CDR3 protein. The table lists 1.5 million or so distinct CDR3 sequences, 32% of them singletons, with around 0.3% in the top ten. Sequencing was performed on cord blood. All receptors derive from a newborn girl in good health.

V usage is TRBV5-1 and J usage is TRBJ1-2; a possible D gene is TRBD1 (6 bases). V gave up 4 bases and J gave up 6 bases, with 19 bases separating them. CDR1 and CDR2 (germline): SGHRS, YFSETQ. The CDR3 totals 15 residues. In DNA, the CDR3 is TGCGCCAGCAGCGCACAACAGGGAAGGATAAATGGCTACACCTTC. Amino acids: CASSAQQGRINGYTF.

This clonotype appeared a few times. The J gene is TRBJ2-1, the V gene TRBV5-1; 10 bases fit TRBD2. The CDR3 spans 15 residues. V dropped 4 bases and J dropped 3; count of bases not matched to a gene: 4. The germline gives CDR1 SGHRS, CDR2 YFSETQ. The CDR3 DNA sequence: TGCGCCAGCAGCGGAACTAGCGGGATCTACAATGAGCAGTTCTTC. This translates into CASSGTSGIYNEQFF.